Following are 8 T cell receptor beta chains from one sample sequenced in a study of T cells in Graves' hyperthyroidism and ophthalmopathy. Researchers amplified the TCR beta CDR3 regions from RNA transcripts. An initial round of RT-PCR targeting the TCR CDR3 relied on the HTBI primer set. Using its own MiXCR run on the multiplex PCR reads, TCRdb lists one record per CDR3 protein. Of a few hundred thousand distinct CDR3 sequences in the sample, roughly 15% are singletons; the top ten hold around 17%. Sample: blood. Every receptor here comes from a woman between 18 and 29 years old with Graves' ophthalmopathy.

The table lists this clonotype with many counts. The J gene is TRBJ2-3, the V gene TRBV3-1; D remains unclear. Germline V CDR1 and CDR2: LGHDT, YNNKEL (reference sequence). V was cut by 4 bases and J by 3 bases, with 8 bases left in between. The CDR3 runs 13 residues. The CDR3 sequence is CASSLLLTDTQYF. The DNA of the CDR3 is TGTGCCAGCAGCCTGCTTTTAACAGATACGCAGTATTTT.

The chain links TRBV10-3 to TRBJ2-2; 9 bases line up with TRBD2. Trimming removed 10 bases from V and 1 base from J; junction bases left unmatched: 4. Germline V gives CDR1 ENHRY, CDR2 SYGVKD. This CDR3 is 14 amino acids long. CDR3 DNA: TGTGCCACCATAGCGGGAGTGAACACCGGGGAGCTGTTTTTT. Its translation: CATIAGVNTGELFF.

At least ten counts were recorded for this clonotype. The rearrangement links TRBV28 to TRBJ2-5; D is possibly TRBD1 or TRBD2 (5 bases each). Germline V CDR1 and CDR2: MDHEN, SYDVKM. The CDR3 is 15 residues long. The V and J ends lost 3 bases and 2 bases respectively, with 13 bases between them. The CDR3 DNA sequence: TGTGCCAGCAGTTTGGAGAGGGGCAGACAAGAGACCCAGTACTTC. This sequence encodes CASSLERGRQETQYF.

Many counts were recorded for this clonotype. Here the CDR3 reads CASSGGTRAYEQYF. The CDR3 DNA sequence: TGTGCCAGCAGCGGCGGGACACGGGCCTACGAGCAGTACTTC. This chain joins TRBV7-9 and TRBJ2-7; either TRBD1 or TRBD2 may supply D (6 bases each). Trimming removed 5 bases from V and 2 bases from J, with 13 bases in between. CDR1 and CDR2 (germline): SEHNR, FQNEAQ (reference sequence). The CDR3 consists of 14 residues.

This clonotype was recorded at least ten times. The rearrangement joins TRBV28 to TRBJ1-2; TRBD1 agrees at 8 bases. Trimming at V came to 4 bases and at J to 7 bases, leaving 11 bases not matched to a gene. Germline V CDR1 and CDR2: MDHEN, SYDVKM. The CDR3 covers 15 residues. CDR3 coding DNA: TGTGCCAGCAGTTACCCCGGACAGGGAGGGTCTGGCTACACCTTC. Its protein is CASSYPGQGGSGYTF.

This clonotype was observed many times. The gene calls are TRBV28 and TRBJ1-5; 7 bases agree with TRBD1. The junction had 5 bases not matched to a gene; V was cut back by 5 bases and J by 1 base. CDR1 is MDHEN, CDR2 SYDVKM, per germline. The CDR3 totals 15 residues. The CDR3 coding sequence is TGTGCCAGCAGTGAAGGGGGCGAAAGCAATCAGCCCCAGCATTTT. It codes for CASSEGGESNQPQHF.

This clonotype was detected many times. The V and J genes are TRBV6-2 or TRBV6-3 and TRBJ2-7, with a tentative D call TRBD2 (5 bases). The CDR3 loop spans 14 amino acids. Trimming removed 4 bases from V and 0 bases from J, with 10 bases in between. Germline V gives CDR1 MNHEY, CDR2 SVGEGT. CDR3 bases: TGTGCCAGCAGTTTCGGGATTTACTCCTACGAGCAGTACTTC. Translated, it gives CASSFGIYSYEQYF.

This clonotype was seen many times. This chain uses TRBV3-1 with TRBJ2-1; 7 bases are a match to TRBD2. Per germline, CDR1 LGHDT and CDR2 YNNKEL (reference sequence). After removal of 8 bases from V and 1 base from J, the junction contained 2 bases not matched to a gene. The CDR3 has 13 amino acids. The chain's CDR3 is CASGGVSYNEQFF. The CDR3 DNA reads TGTGCCAGCGGGGGGGTATCCTACAATGAGCAGTTCTTC.